The 26 T cell receptor beta chains reported below all come from one sample, sequenced in a study of blood T cell repertoires in COVID-19. Sequenced by immunoSEQ multiplex PCR; TCRdb stores in-frame clones only, minus some. This table has 90,000 to 150,000 clones, roughly 80% appearing once. The source material was peripheral blood. The source of these receptors is a man aged 65-85 years with acute or convalescent COVID-19.

V gene TRBV29-1 combines with J gene TRBJ1-2; D may be TRBD1 (5 bases). The V end was cut by 3 bases, the J end by 6 bases, with 14 bases between. From germline, CDR1 is SQVTM and CDR2 ANQGSEA. This CDR3 contains 13 residues. This CDR3 is CSVEEVWGDGYTF. For the CDR3, the DNA is TGCAGCGTTGAGGAGGTCTGGGGGGATGGCTACACCTTC. The whole variable domain, filled in from reference TRBV29-1 and TRBJ1-2, reads SAVISQKPSRDICQRGTSLTIQCQVDSQVTMMFWYRQQPGQSLTLIATANQGSEATYESGFVIDKFPISRPNLTFSTLTVSNMSPEDSSIYLCSVEEVWGDGYTFGSGTRLTVV.

This clone was seen a few times. The chain joins TRBV5-6 to TRBJ2-5, with a possible D match to TRBD1 (5 bases). In germline, CDR1 is SGHDT, CDR2 YYEEEE. This CDR3 is built from 13 residues. The germline V and J ends were trimmed by 2 bases and 4 bases, with 9 bases remaining between them. CDR3 nucleotide sequence: TGTGCCAGCAGCTTCGGGCAGGGAGAGACCCAGTACTTC. Translation: CASSFGQGETQYF.

This clone was observed a single time. The chain is built from TRBV18 and TRBJ2-5, with 8 bases that match TRBD2. The CDR3 has 18 residues. J gave up 4 bases and V 3 bases, and 16 bases lay outside the gene matches. Per germline, CDR1 KGHSH and CDR2 LQKENI. The CDR3 is CASSPDSGNPSLRETQYF. The CDR3 DNA follows: TGTGCCAGCTCACCCGATAGCGGGAACCCCTCCTTACGAGAGACCCAGTACTTC.

The rearrangement links TRBV6-5 to TRBJ1-2; D is possibly TRBD1 (5 bases). The CDR3 loop spans 14 amino acids. V lost 2 bases and J lost 3, with 10 bases in between. Germline V lookup: CDR1 MNHEY, CDR2 SVGAGI. Written as DNA, the CDR3 is TGTGCCAGCAGTTACGAGCCAGGGCACTATGGCTACACCTTC. Amino acid sequence: CASSYEPGHYGYTF.

The chain recombines TRBV4-2 with TRBJ2-5; TRBD1 agrees at 9 bases. CDR1 is LGHNA, CDR2 YNFKEQ, per germline. V dropped 1 base and J dropped 5; count of bases not matched to a gene: 8. The CDR3 sequence is 16 residues long. CDR3 region: CASSQGDRGIRETQYF. CDR3 coding DNA: TGTGCCAGCAGCCAAGGAGACAGGGGGATTCGGGAGACCCAGTACTTC.

The genes are TRBV29-1 and TRBJ1-5, with D perhaps TRBD1 (5 bases). Per the germline V gene, CDR1 is SQVTM and CDR2 is ANQGSEA. Trimming took 3 bases from V and 3 from J, leaving 12 bases between them. The CDR3 contains 14 residues. As DNA, the CDR3 is TGCAGCGTTGACACCGGACACCCCAATCAGCCCCAGCATTTT. Translation: CSVDTGHPNQPQHF. The full variable domain, completed using reference TRBV29-1 and TRBJ1-5, is SAVISQKPSRDICQRGTSLTIQCQVDSQVTMMFWYRQQPGQSLTLIATANQGSEATYESGFVIDKFPISRPNLTFSTLTVSNMSPEDSSIYLCSVDTGHPNQPQHFGDGTRLSIL.

The chain combines TRBV2 with TRBJ1-5, with D perhaps TRBD1 (5 bases). CDR3 length equals 17 residues. Trimming stripped 0 bases from V and 2 bases from J, with 14 bases between. CDR1 is SNHLY and CDR2 is FYNNEI in the germline V gene. For the CDR3, the DNA is TGTGCCAGCAGTGAAGCCCGGCTTAGGGGTCGCAATCAGCCCCAGCATTTT. It yields the protein CASSEARLRGRNQPQHF.

The V and J genes are TRBV7-2 and TRBJ2-4; 7 bases align to TRBD1. Trimming took 3 bases from V and 6 from J; bases not matched to a gene: 11. CDR3 length: 16 residues. Looked up from germline, CDR1 is SGHTA and CDR2 is FQGNSA. CDR3 region: CASSFRSRDRVNIQYF. CDR3 bases: TGTGCCAGCAGCTTCAGGTCCCGGGACAGAGTAAACATTCAGTACTTC.

The table lists this clone with a few counts. J is TRBJ2-7 and V is TRBV27; possibly TRBD2 for D (5 bases). CDR1 is MNHEY and CDR2 is SMNVEV in the germline V gene (reference sequence). The length of the CDR3 is 14 residues. Trimming pared 1 base from V and 2 bases from J, leaving 9 bases between. The CDR3 coding sequence is TGTGCCAGCAGTTTATACCCGAGGGCCTACGAGCAGTACTTC. Protein product: CASSLYPRAYEQYF.

The gene calls are TRBV15 and TRBJ2-3, with D unresolved. Germline lookup yields CDR1 LNHNV and CDR2 YYDKDF (reference sequence). CDR3 size: 15 residues. Trimming pared 0 bases from V and 2 bases from J, leaving 9 bases between. The CDR3 loop reads CATSREHGDTDTQYF. CDR3 nucleotide sequence: TGTGCCACCAGCAGAGAGCACGGAGACACAGATACGCAGTATTTT.

V gene TRBV15 combines with J gene TRBJ2-7; D possibly corresponds to TRBD2 (6 bases). This CDR3 has 13 residues. V was shortened by 5 bases and J by 6 bases, with 14 bases between the two germline ends. From germline, CDR1 is LNHNV and CDR2 YYDKDF (reference sequence). The CDR3 sequence is CATSLHLGGEQYF. The CDR3 DNA reads as TGTGCCACCAGCCTACACTTGGGGGGCGAGCAGTACTTC.

V usage is TRBV19 and J usage is TRBJ1-2; tentative D call: TRBD1 (5 bases). There are 15 residues in the CDR3. V gave up 4 bases and J gave up 9 bases, with 21 bases separating them. CDR1 and CDR2 from the germline V gene are LNHDA and SQIVND (reference sequence). The CDR3 reads CASSNPDRARGSYTF. CDR3 DNA: TGTGCCAGTAGTAACCCGGACCGAGCCCGGGGGAGCTACACCTTC.

The V gene is TRBV9, the J gene TRBJ1-3; D is possibly TRBD1 (5 bases). This CDR3 comprises 15 residues. Per the germline V gene, CDR1 is SGDLS and CDR2 is YYNGEE. V lost 0 bases, J lost 4 bases, and 11 bases lay in between. The CDR3 DNA reads as TGTGCCAGCAGCGTAGGTGAAGGGGCCGGAAACACCATATATTTT. Translated: CASSVGEGAGNTIYF.

This clone came up once. The rearrangement uses TRBV6-6 and TRBJ2-7; D is uncertain. This CDR3 is 13 amino acids long. Germline CDR1 reads MNHNY; CDR2 reads SVGAGI (reference sequence). Trimming pared 0 bases from V and 5 bases from J, leaving 8 bases between. DNA for the CDR3: TGTGCCAGCAGTTACTCCACGCGTCACGAGCAGTACTTC. This sequence encodes CASSYSTRHEQYF.

This clone was seen a handful of times. The chain combines TRBV7-2 with TRBJ2-2; TRBD2 matches at 10 bases. Looked up from germline, CDR1 is SGHTA and CDR2 is FQGNSA. Losses at the gene ends were 5 bases for V and 5 bases for J; bases not matched to a gene: 8. The CDR3 runs 16 residues. The DNA for the CDR3 is TGTGCCAGCAGCATAAAGGGACTAGCGCGAACCGGGGAGCTGTTTTTT. Its protein is CASSIKGLARTGELFF.

This clone has only one observation. This chain uses TRBV29-1 with TRBJ2-7; tentatively, D is TRBD1 (6 bases). Per the germline V gene, CDR1 is SQVTM and CDR2 is ANQGSEA. The CDR3 loop spans 15 amino acids. Trimming shortened V by 0 bases and J by 4 bases, and 16 bases separated the two germline ends. This CDR3 reads CSVEETVQGGYEQYF. In DNA form, the CDR3 reads TGCAGCGTTGAAGAGACGGTACAGGGCGGGTACGAGCAGTACTTC.

This clone was picked up a small number of times. The chain employs TRBV5-6 and TRBJ1-1; the match to TRBD1 covers 8 bases. The junction had 12 bases not matched to a gene; V was cut back by 4 bases and J by 4 bases. This CDR3 comprises 16 residues. CDR1 and CDR2 (germline): SGHDT, YYEEEE. The CDR3 spells CASSPSPTGEGTEAFF. DNA for the CDR3: TGTGCCAGCAGCCCCTCTCCGACAGGGGAAGGCACTGAAGCTTTCTTT.

This clone was counted a single time. V gene TRBV7-9 combines with J gene TRBJ1-2, with 8 bases fitting TRBD1. CDR1 and CDR2 (germline): SEHNR, FQNEAQ (reference sequence). The CDR3 is 15 amino acids. Trimming took 4 bases from V and 0 from J; bases not matched to a gene: 4. The chain's CDR3 is CASSWGQATNYGYTF. Here the CDR3 DNA reads TGTGCCAGCAGCTGGGGACAGGCCACTAACTATGGCTACACCTTC.

This clone showed up just once. Relative to the germline gene, one junction end is altered; a read error may explain this. The chain recombines TRBV20-1 with TRBJ1-2; 9 nucleotides agree with TRBD1. The CDR3 totals 11 residues. Germline-derived CDR1 and CDR2 are DFQATT and SNEGSKA (reference sequence). The CDR3 here is CSASRTGVEAF. In DNA, the CDR3 is TGCAGTGCTAGTAGGACAGGGGTCGAAGCCTTC.

The chain carries TRBV12-5 and TRBJ1-2, with D possibly matching TRBD1 (6 bases). Germline V gene data show CDR1 as LGHNT and CDR2 as FRNRAP. Trimming removed 6 bases from V and 7 bases from J, with 15 bases in between. The CDR3 sequence is 13 residues long. CDR3 in amino acids: CASGSTGNSGYTF. As DNA, the CDR3 is TGTGCTAGTGGCTCCACAGGGAATAGTGGCTACACCTTC.

The chain couples TRBV13 to TRBJ2-1, with TRBD2 matching 8 bases. CDR3 size: 14 residues. Germline loops: CDR1 PRHDT, CDR2 FYEKMQ (reference sequence). The junction had 4 bases not matched to a gene; V was cut back by 6 bases and J by 3 bases. The CDR3, as DNA: TGTGCCAGCAGTAGCGGGGACCTCTACAATGAGCAGTTCTTC. Protein sequence: CASSSGDLYNEQFF. The variable domain in full, completed from reference TRBV13 and TRBJ2-1, reads AAGVIQSPRHLIKEKRETATLKCYPIPRHDTVYWYQQGPGQDPQFLISFYEKMQSDKGSIPDRFSAQQFSDYHSELNMSSLELGDSALYFCASSSGDLYNEQFFGPGTRLTVL.

Turning to this clone: At one boundary the junction diverges from the germline segment, which might be a read error. V is TRBV13 and J is TRBJ1-2, with TRBD1 matching over 7 bases. Looked up from germline, CDR1 is PRHDT and CDR2 is FYEKMQ (reference sequence). The CDR3 is made up of 15 amino acids. The CDR3 here is CASSLGSYRGYGYTF. The CDR3 region has the DNA TGTGCCAGCAGCCTAGGGTCTTACAGGGGCTATGGCTACACCTTC.

The rearrangement joins TRBV5-1 to TRBJ2-1, with D maybe TRBD2 (6 bases). CDR1 is SGHRS, CDR2 YFSETQ, per germline. V was trimmed by 2 bases and J by 2 bases, leaving 11 bases between them. This CDR3 is 15 amino acids long. CDR3 coding DNA: TGCGCCAGCAGCTTTACTAGCACGACCTACAATGAGCAGTTCTTC. This gives the protein CASSFTSTTYNEQFF.

The chain has TRBV5-5 and TRBJ1-1; D is unresolved. Germline V CDR1 and CDR2: SGHKS, YYEKEE (reference sequence). V lost 1 base and J 6 bases, leaving 7 bases between the germline ends. CDR3 length: 12 amino acids. The CDR3: CASSLFGAEAFF. DNA of the CDR3: TGTGCCAGCAGCTTGTTCGGGGCTGAAGCTTTCTTT.

The chain combines TRBV10-2 with TRBJ2-7; D ambiguous. The germline CDR1 and CDR2 sequences are WSHSY and SAAADI. CDR3 length equals 11 residues. Trimming pared 3 bases from V and 7 bases from J, leaving 7 bases between. The CDR3 protein is CASSDLGEQYF. CDR3 in DNA: TGCGCCAGCAGTGATCTAGGTGAGCAGTACTTC.

The CDR3 loop reads CASSRGLGMRDIQYF. Written as DNA, the CDR3 is TGTGCCAGCAGCCGCGGGTTGGGTATGCGCGACATTCAGTACTTC. The gene calls are TRBV7-3 and TRBJ2-4; D may be TRBD2 (5 bases). V was pared by 5 bases and J by 8 bases, with 19 bases between. Per germline, CDR1 SGHTA and CDR2 FQGTGA. This CDR3 is built from 15 residues.